The 16 T cell receptor beta chains in this list originate from one sample, sequenced in a study of shared clonotypes between healthy human individuals. Here immunoSEQ multiplex PCR was the method, and the copy in TCRdb shows in-frame clones only, minus some. The table includes roughly 1,000,000 clones, around 78% detected once. Specimen: memory CD4+ T cells from PBMCs. The sample's subset: CD45RA-negative fraction. The receptors stem from a man between 18 and 29 years old in good health. Some clones in this sample may be carry-over from other donors' samples.

As regards this clone: A read error likely explains this, since a far larger clone differs by one base. The conserved closing phenylalanine or tryptophan is absent in this CDR3, likely reflecting a read error. This rearrangement joins TRBV30 to TRBJ1-1; weak D call: TRBD1 (5 bases). The CDR3 totals 12 residues. CDR1 and CDR2 (germline): GTSNPN, SVGIG (reference sequence). Trimming left V 5 bases short and J 1 base short, with 8 bases between. CDR3 in amino acids: CAWDRPNTEAFC. The CDR3 nucleotides read TGTGCCTGGGACAGACCGAACACTGAAGCTTTCTGT.

Comment on this clone: A junction boundary mismatches the germline segment, possibly from a read error. The V gene is TRBV2, the J gene TRBJ2-5, with 9 bases lining up with TRBD1. The CDR3 extends over 13 amino acids. From germline, CDR1 is SNHLY and CDR2 FYNNEI. The CDR3 spells CASSPGQGTTKYF. CDR3 bases: TGTGCCAGCAGCCCGGGACAGGGAACGACCAAGTACTTC.

V usage is TRBV6-9 and J usage is TRBJ1-2; the D gene is possibly TRBD1 (5 bases). V shed 4 bases and J shed 5 bases, with 23 bases lying between them. The CDR3 loop spans 17 amino acids. Germline V gene sequence: CDR1 MNHGY, CDR2 SVAAGI. The CDR3 reads CASSFWDRFLLRYGYTF. CDR3 DNA: TGTGCCAGCAGTTTCTGGGACCGATTTCTATTGAGGTATGGCTACACCTTC.

This clone has just one count. A far larger clone is just one base off, so this is likely a read error. V gene TRBV29-1 combines with J gene TRBJ2-1; the match to TRBD1 covers 10 bases. Germline lookup yields CDR1 SQVTM and CDR2 ANQGSEA. CDR3 length equals 13 residues. V lost 6 bases, J lost 10 bases, and 9 bases stayed unmatched. CDR3 in amino acids: CSVGTGVINEQFF. CDR3 DNA: TGCAGCGTCGGGACAGGGGTGATCAACGAGCAGTTCTTC.

The chain is built from TRBV14 and TRBJ2-7; the match to TRBD1 covers 9 bases. The V gene end was trimmed by 2 bases and the J gene end by 3 bases; junction bases not matched to a gene: 5. Germline V gene lookup returns CDR1 SGHDN and CDR2 FVKESK. The CDR3 loop spans 15 amino acids. CDR3 DNA sequence: TGTGCCAGCAGCCAAACCGGGACAGGGTTCTACGAGCAGTACTTC. Translating it yields CASSQTGTGFYEQYF.

This chain's CDR3 is CASSPRQGGPYEQYF. The CDR3 region has the DNA TGTGCCAGCAGTCCCCGACAGGGTGGCCCCTACGAGCAGTACTTC. The rearrangement links TRBV6-5 to TRBJ2-7; the match to TRBD1 covers 7 bases. Per the germline V gene, CDR1 is MNHEY and CDR2 is SVGAGI. The CDR3 is made up of 15 amino acids. V lost 5 bases and J lost 2; bases outside the gene matches: 9.

CDR3 DNA: TGCGCCAGCAGCCAGGAGGGCATCTCCCAGAGCTCCTACAATGAGCAGTTCTTC. Residues: CASSQEGISQSSYNEQFF. The V gene is TRBV4-1, the J gene TRBJ2-1, with D possibly matching TRBD2 (6 bases). Trimming cost V 3 bases and J 0 bases, with 18 bases left between them. CDR1 is MGHRA and CDR2 is YSYEKL in the germline V gene. The CDR3 runs 18 residues.

The rearrangement joins TRBV7-2 to TRBJ2-1; D possibly corresponds to TRBD2 (5 bases). V was trimmed by 4 bases and J by 4 bases, leaving 8 bases between them. The CDR3 has 13 amino acids. The V gene's germline CDR1 is SGHTA and CDR2 FQGNSA. The CDR3 coding sequence is TGTGCCAGCAGCTCGACTACGTACAATGAGCAGTTCTTC. Translated, it gives CASSSTTYNEQFF.

This sequence joins TRBV19 and TRBJ2-7; unclear D gene. Germline loops: CDR1 LNHDA, CDR2 SQIVND (reference sequence). CDR3 length equals 15 residues. Trimming took off 9 bases at V and 2 bases at J, with 20 bases between the two ends. The CDR3, as DNA: TGTGCCAGCGGGCTTTATGGTACCGAAACCTACGAGCAGTACTTC. Its protein product is CASGLYGTETYEQYF.

V usage is TRBV29-1 and J usage is TRBJ2-7; 9 bases align to TRBD1. There are 12 residues in the CDR3. The V gene's germline CDR1 is SQVTM and CDR2 ANQGSEA. With V trimmed by 4 bases and J by 5 bases, 3 bases remained unmatched. In DNA, the CDR3 is TGCAGCGTTGGACAGGGGGGAAACGAGCAGTACTTC. This sequence encodes CSVGQGGNEQYF.

The chain has TRBV27 and TRBJ1-4, with D hard to call. V shed 2 bases and J shed 8 bases, with 12 bases lying between them. The CDR3 runs 14 residues. The germline CDR1 and CDR2 sequences are MNHEY and SMNVEV (reference sequence). The CDR3 nucleotides are TGTGCCAGCAGTTTACTGGCGACCACGGAAAAACTGTTTTTT. Amino acids: CASSLLATTEKLFF.

CDR3 nucleotide sequence: TGTGCCAGCAGTTTGTTGTTCGGGGGACAGGGGTCCTACGAGCAGTACTTC. It translates to CASSLLFGGQGSYEQYF. The genes are TRBV28 and TRBJ2-7, with 10 nucleotides matching TRBD1. The V gene's germline CDR1 is MDHEN and CDR2 SYDVKM. Losses at the gene ends were 3 bases for V and 1 base for J; bases not matched to a gene: 9. The length of the CDR3 is 17 residues.

V gene TRBV2 combines with J gene TRBJ2-5, with TRBD1 matching over 7 bases. CDR1 SNHLY and CDR2 FYNNEI come from the germline V gene. This CDR3 is built from 14 residues. Trimming took 7 bases from V and 5 from J; bases not matched to a gene: 10. CDR3: CASTLTGVDETQYF. The CDR3 DNA reads as TGTGCCAGCACTTTAACAGGGGTGGACGAGACCCAGTACTTC.

CDR3: CASSPGAAGNEKLFF. The CDR3 nucleotides read TGTGCCAGCAGCCCCGGTGCCGCGGGTAATGAAAAACTGTTTTTT. The chain uses TRBV5-4 and TRBJ1-4, with unresolved D. The CDR3 length is 15 residues. Trimming took off 4 bases at V and 4 bases at J, with 14 bases between the two ends. CDR1 and CDR2 (germline): SGHNT, YYREEE (reference sequence). The full variable domain, rest sourced from reference TRBV5-4 and TRBJ1-4, is ETGVTQSPTHLIKTRGQQVTLRCSSQSGHNTVSWYQQALGQGPQFIFQYYREEENGRGNFPPRFSGLQFPNYSSELNVNALELDDSALYLCASSPGAAGNEKLFFGSGTQLSVL.

This chain uses TRBV18 with TRBJ2-2; perhaps TRBD1 as D (6 bases). This CDR3 spans 15 amino acids. V dropped 6 bases and J dropped 7 bases, with 18 bases sitting between them. Germline lookup yields CDR1 KGHSH and CDR2 LQKENI. CDR3 sequence (DNA): TGTGCCAGCTCTCAATCCCACAGGGAAAACGGGGAGCTGTTTTTT. Its translation is CASSQSHRENGELFF.

V gene TRBV2 combines with J gene TRBJ1-2; 9 bases are a match to TRBD1. V was pared by 6 bases and J by 8 bases, with 7 bases of the junction left unmatched. The germline CDR1 and CDR2 sequences are SNHLY and FYNNEI. The CDR3 consists of 13 residues. CDR3 amino acids: CASSVGTGIGYTF. CDR3 bases: TGTGCCAGCAGCGTCGGGACAGGGATCGGCTACACCTTC.